The rows below give T cell receptor beta chains drawn from one sample of a study of T-cell memory formation after mild COVID-19. Via MiXCR, TCRdb re-called the 5' RACE reads, giving one row per CDR3 protein. Of approximately 82,000 distinct CDR3 sequences in the sample, around 13% are singletons; the top ten hold less than 45%. Material for sequencing was PBMCs or a T cell subset sorted from them (not recorded which). These TCRs come from a man aged 18 to 30 who had mild COVID-19 (a few samples of this study predate the infection). Cell type and time point are not known. Both conserved end residues are part of each CDR3. Each record gives: clone size, J gene, D gene, V gene, CDR3 protein, CDR3 DNA. The D gene is left open where the match is weak. Clone size is stated in some rows and not others, as once, few, many or a class when expanded.

clone size: NA
J gene: TRBJ2-2
D gene: NA
V gene: TRBV6-5
CDR3 protein: CASSYGRDTNTGELFF
CDR3 DNA: TGTGCCAGCAGTTACGGCCGGGACACCAACACCGGGGAGCTGTTTTTT

clone size: few
J gene: TRBJ2-2
D gene: TRBD1
V gene: TRBV9
CDR3 protein: CASSDDRDTGELFF
CDR3 DNA: TGTGCCAGCAGCGACGACAGGGACACCGGGGAGCTGTTTTTT

clone size: NA
J gene: TRBJ1-1
D gene: NA
V gene: TRBV29-1
CDR3 protein: CSVEERGGFTEAFF
CDR3 DNA: TGCAGCGTTGAAGAACGGGGGGGCTTTACTGAAGCTTTCTTT

clone size: few
J gene: TRBJ2-5
D gene: NA
V gene: TRBV14
CDR3 protein: CASSQDWEMGTQYF
CDR3 DNA: TGTGCCAGCAGCCAAGATTGGGAGATGGGGACCCAGTACTTC

clone size: few
J gene: TRBJ2-1
D gene: NA
V gene: TRBV6-6
CDR3 protein: CASNYRGRHNEQFF
CDR3 DNA: TGTGCCAGCAACTATCGGGGGAGACACAATGAGCAGTTCTTC

clone size: NA
J gene: TRBJ2-5
D gene: TRBD1
V gene: TRBV5-1
CDR3 protein: CASSLRGGLGETQYF
CDR3 DNA: TGCGCCAGCAGCTTACGAGGGGGCCTGGGGGAGACCCAGTACTTC

clone size: NA
J gene: TRBJ1-2
D gene: NA
V gene: TRBV12-3/TRBV12-4
CDR3 protein: CSSSTRGSNGYTF
CDR3 DNA: TGTTCCAGCAGCACCAGGGGTTCGAATGGCTACACCTTC

clone size: NA
J gene: TRBJ2-1
D gene: NA
V gene: TRBV6-5
CDR3 protein: CASSYGGGVFSYNEQFF
CDR3 DNA: TGTGCCAGCAGTTACGGAGGGGGTGTCTTCTCCTACAATGAGCAGTTCTTC

clone size: once
J gene: TRBJ2-3
D gene: TRBD2
V gene: TRBV28
CDR3 protein: CASSFERGPSLSTDTQYF
CDR3 DNA: TGTGCCAGCAGTTTCGAGCGGGGGCCAAGCCTGAGCACAGATACGCAGTATTTT

clone size: few
J gene: TRBJ2-3
D gene: TRBD2
V gene: TRBV9
CDR3 protein: CASSPRNSGGSSTQYF
CDR3 DNA: TGTGCCAGCAGCCCCCGTAACAGCGGGGGGTCCAGTACGCAGTATTTT

clone size: NA
J gene: TRBJ1-6
D gene: NA
V gene: TRBV18
CDR3 protein: CAPPFVGSYNSPLHF
CDR3 DNA: TGTGCCCCCCCGTTTGTGGGGTCCTATAATTCACCCCTCCACTTT

clone size: once
J gene: TRBJ1-1
D gene: NA
V gene: TRBV7-9
CDR3 protein: CASSLERGPGFF
CDR3 DNA: TGTGCCAGCAGCTTAGAAAGAGGGCCGGGGTTCTTT

clone size: many
J gene: TRBJ1-1
D gene: NA
V gene: TRBV5-1
CDR3 protein: CASSSPRTLSNTEAFF
CDR3 DNA: TGCGCCAGCAGCTCCCCCCGGACACTTTCGAACACTGAAGCTTTCTTT

clone size: few
J gene: TRBJ2-1
D gene: TRBD2
V gene: TRBV7-9
CDR3 protein: CASSAGGGSSYNEQFF
CDR3 DNA: TGTGCCAGCAGCGCGGGAGGGGGTAGCTCCTACAATGAGCAGTTCTTC

clone size: NA
J gene: TRBJ2-5
D gene: NA
V gene: TRBV11-2
CDR3 protein: CASSFRRALGTQYF
CDR3 DNA: TGTGCCAGCAGCTTCCGCAGGGCGCTGGGGACCCAGTACTTC

clone size: NA
J gene: TRBJ1-5
D gene: NA
V gene: TRBV9
CDR3 protein: CASSVRDIRRPQHF
CDR3 DNA: TGTGCCAGCAGCGTACGGGACATTCGGCGGCCCCAGCATTTT

clone size: NA
J gene: TRBJ2-1
D gene: NA
V gene: TRBV4-1
CDR3 protein: CASSHPMGGQTLDEQFF
CDR3 DNA: TGCGCCAGCAGCCACCCCATGGGGGGACAAACTTTGGATGAGCAGTTCTTC

clone size: NA
J gene: TRBJ2-3
D gene: NA
V gene: TRBV6-5
CDR3 protein: CASSYSNPDTQYF
CDR3 DNA: TGTGCCAGCAGTTACTCGAATCCAGATACGCAGTATTTT

clone size: few
J gene: TRBJ2-1
D gene: TRBD2
V gene: TRBV4-2
CDR3 protein: CASSPPGGRYNEQFF
CDR3 DNA: TGTGCCAGCAGCCCCCCGGGGGGTCGGTACAATGAGCAGTTCTTC

clone size: once
J gene: TRBJ2-5
D gene: NA
V gene: TRBV24-1
CDR3 protein: CATSDPTVLAETKYF
CDR3 DNA: TGTGCCACCAGTGATCCCACAGTTTTGGCGGAGACCAAGTACTTC

clone size: NA
J gene: TRBJ2-7
D gene: TRBD2
V gene: TRBV7-9
CDR3 protein: CASSPDPLADDAYF
CDR3 DNA: TGTGCCAGCAGCCCCGACCCACTAGCGGACGACGCGTACTTC

clone size: NA
J gene: TRBJ1-1
D gene: NA
V gene: TRBV4-3
CDR3 protein: CASSQDLTNTEAFF
CDR3 DNA: TGCGCCAGCAGCCAAGATCTAACGAACACTGAAGCTTTCTTT

clone size: NA
J gene: TRBJ2-1
D gene: NA
V gene: TRBV4-1
CDR3 protein: CASSQRPGLLNEQFF
CDR3 DNA: TGCGCCAGCAGCCAGAGGCCGGGACTGTTAAATGAGCAGTTCTTC